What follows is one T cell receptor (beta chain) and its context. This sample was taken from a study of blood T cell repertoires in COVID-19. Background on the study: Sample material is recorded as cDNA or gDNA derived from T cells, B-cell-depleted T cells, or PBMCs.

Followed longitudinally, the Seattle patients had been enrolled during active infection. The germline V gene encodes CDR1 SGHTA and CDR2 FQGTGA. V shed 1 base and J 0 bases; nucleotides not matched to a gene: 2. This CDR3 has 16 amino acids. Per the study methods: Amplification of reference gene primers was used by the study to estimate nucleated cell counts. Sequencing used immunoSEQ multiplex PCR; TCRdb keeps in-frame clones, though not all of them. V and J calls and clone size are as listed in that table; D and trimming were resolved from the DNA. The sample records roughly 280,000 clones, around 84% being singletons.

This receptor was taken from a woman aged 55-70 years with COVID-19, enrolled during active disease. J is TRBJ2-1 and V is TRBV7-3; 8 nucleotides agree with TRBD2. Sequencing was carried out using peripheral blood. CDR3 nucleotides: TGTGCCAGCAGCTTAAAGCGGGGGAGCTCCTACAATGAGCAGTTCTTC. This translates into CASSLKRGSSYNEQFF.